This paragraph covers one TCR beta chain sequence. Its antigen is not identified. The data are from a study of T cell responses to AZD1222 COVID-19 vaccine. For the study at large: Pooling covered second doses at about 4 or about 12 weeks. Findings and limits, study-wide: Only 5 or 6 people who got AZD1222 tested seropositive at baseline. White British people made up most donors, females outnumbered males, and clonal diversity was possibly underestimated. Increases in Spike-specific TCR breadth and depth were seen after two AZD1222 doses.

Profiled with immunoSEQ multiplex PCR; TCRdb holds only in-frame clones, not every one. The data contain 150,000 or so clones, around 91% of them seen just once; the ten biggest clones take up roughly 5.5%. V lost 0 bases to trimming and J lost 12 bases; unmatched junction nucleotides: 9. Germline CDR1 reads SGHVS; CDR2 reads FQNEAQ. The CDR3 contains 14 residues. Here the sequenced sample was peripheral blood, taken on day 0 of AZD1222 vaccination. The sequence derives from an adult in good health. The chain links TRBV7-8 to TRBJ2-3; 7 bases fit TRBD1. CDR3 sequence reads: CASSLAGQVPSQYF. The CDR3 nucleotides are TGTGCCAGCAGCTTAGCTGGACAGGTCCCGAGTCAGTATTTT.